This T cell receptor beta chain comes out of a study of cytomegalovirus exposure and HLA in healthy donors. This clone has a single count. What it recognizes is unknown. Study results and caveats: The authors considered a cluster of highly shared sequence variants likely to be a sequencing artifact.

CDR1 LNHDA and CDR2 SQIVND come from the germline V gene (reference sequence). The V gene lost 11 bases and the J gene lost 5 bases, with 21 bases spanning the gap. This CDR3 is built from 14 residues. Both 60 Vbeta primers and 13 Jbeta primers went into the PCR. Clones were read by immunoSEQ multiplex PCR, and TCRdb kept only the in-frame ones, dropping some. Of about 240,000 clones in the sample, around 80% are singletons; the top ten hold 0.47%. The chain links TRBV19 to TRBJ2-5; tentatively, D is TRBD2 (6 bases). This TCR derives from a boy aged 10-17 years in good health and CMV-seronegative. Sequencing input: PBMCs. This chain's CDR3 is CAPGAGPGGETQYF. The CDR3 DNA follows: TGTGCCCCCGGGGCGGGCCCCGGGGGTGAGACCCAGTACTTC.